The rows below give T cell receptor beta chains drawn from one sample of a study of radiation and T cells in renal cell carcinoma. The method was immunoSEQ multiplex PCR; TCRdb's version includes in-frame clones alone and lacks a portion of them. The data hold about 23,000 clones, with under 65% observed a single time. This material consisted of tumor tissue, taken from a patient whose treatment was nephrectomy without radiotherapy. These receptor sequences come from a human donor with renal cell carcinoma. CDR3s include the opening cysteine and the closing phenylalanine or tryptophan. Each record gives: D gene, V gene, clone size, J gene, CDR3 protein, CDR3 DNA. The D gene is left open where the match is weak. Clone size is shown for a subset of rows, as once, few, many or a class of expanded clone.

>TRBD1|TRBV9|NA|TRBJ1-1
CASSVDPGGGLGTEAFF
TGTGCCAGCAGCGTAGACCCAGGGGGAGGTTTAGGGACTGAAGCTTTCTTT
>NA|TRBV5-4|few|TRBJ2-1
CASSLDDLGGDEQFF
TGTGCCAGCAGCTTGGATGATCTGGGCGGCGATGAGCAGTTCTTC
>NA|TRBV5-3|NA|TRBJ2-1
CASSQDRTESNEQFF
TGTGCCAGCAGCCAAGATAGGACCGAAAGCAATGAGCAGTTCTTC
>NA|TRBV7-3|NA|TRBJ1-1
CASSLAKNTGLTEAFF
TGTGCCAGCAGCTTAGCGAAAAATACAGGGTTGACTGAAGCTTTCTTT
>NA|TRBV6-5|NA|TRBJ2-7
CASRYSYEQYF
TGTGCCAGCAGGTACTCCTACGAGCAGTACTTC
>TRBD1|TRBV4-3|NA|TRBJ1-1
CASSQEGTGSTEAFF
TGCGCCAGCAGCCAAGAAGGGACAGGGTCCACTGAAGCTTTCTTT
>NA|TRBV7-2|NA|TRBJ1-1
CASSFGTEAFF
TGTGCCAGCAGCTTCGGCACTGAAGCTTTCTTT
>NA|TRBV5-3|NA|TRBJ1-3
CARSLGAGTLRNTIYF
TGTGCCAGAAGCTTGGGGGCAGGGACTTTAAGAAACACCATATATTTT
>NA|TRBV7-8|medium-sized|TRBJ1-5
CASSYGTGGNQPQHF
TGTGCCAGCAGCTATGGGACGGGGGGCAATCAGCCCCAGCATTTT
>TRBD2|TRBV9|once|TRBJ2-4
CASSVEGGSAKNIQYF
TGTGCCAGCAGCGTAGAGGGAGGGTCGGCCAAAAACATTCAGTACTTC
>NA|TRBV27|NA|TRBJ1-1
CASSLRGATGTEAFF
TGTGCCAGCAGTTTAAGAGGGGCCACGGGCACTGAAGCTTTCTTT
>NA|TRBV7-2|NA|TRBJ2-2
CASSLEVGLAGELFF
TGTGCCAGCAGCTTAGAAGTTGGCCTCGCTGGGGAGCTGTTTTTT
>NA|TRBV11-2|NA|TRBJ2-2
CASSWGRNTGELFF
TGTGCCAGCAGCTGGGGACGGAACACCGGGGAGCTGTTTTTT
>NA|TRBV4-2|NA|TRBJ2-1
CASSQDPGIGINEQFF
TGTGCCAGCAGCCAAGATCCGGGGATAGGGATCAATGAGCAGTTCTTC
>TRBD2|TRBV5-6|few|TRBJ2-1
CASSARVGSGGAPNEQFF
TGTGCCAGCAGCGCCAGAGTGGGTAGCGGGGGGGCCCCAAATGAGCAGTTCTTC
>TRBD2|TRBV10-2|NA|TRBJ2-1
CASTAGGLYNEQFF
TGCGCCAGCACCGCGGGGGGTCTCTACAATGAGCAGTTCTTC
>NA|TRBV10-3|NA|TRBJ1-1
CAISESSTEAFF
TGTGCCATCAGTGAGTCTTCGACTGAAGCTTTCTTT
>NA|TRBV7-9|NA|TRBJ1-3
CASSFRYRVTGNTIYF
TGTGCCAGCAGCTTCCGGTATCGGGTTACGGGAAACACCATATATTTT
>NA|TRBV2|once|TRBJ1-4
CASTGYEKLFF
TGTGCCAGCACTGGATATGAAAAACTGTTTTTT
>NA|TRBV6-1|NA|TRBJ1-2
CASSEVNWNRVVGYTF
TGTGCCAGCAGTGAAGTTAACTGGAACAGGGTCGTTGGCTACACCTTC
>NA|TRBV4-2|NA|TRBJ1-1
CASSQAGGSNTEAFF
TGTGCCAGCAGCCAAGCGGGGGGATCAAACACTGAAGCTTTCTTT
>NA|TRBV29-1|few|TRBJ2-7
CSIKDTSYEQYF
TGCAGCATCAAGGATACCTCCTACGAGCAGTACTTC
>NA|TRBV5-1|NA|TRBJ2-5
CASSRGDQETQYF
TGCGCCAGCAGTAGGGGGGATCAAGAGACCCAGTACTTC
>NA|TRBV5-4|few|TRBJ1-1
CASSYGQSGNTEAFF
TGTGCCAGCAGCTACGGACAGTCCGGGAACACTGAAGCTTTCTTT
>NA|TRBV7-7|NA|TRBJ2-5
CASSHEGLQETQYF
TGTGCCAGCAGTCACGAGGGCCTGCAAGAGACCCAGTACTTC
>NA|TRBV19|NA|TRBJ2-1
CASSISAGYNEQFF
TGTGCCAGTAGTATAAGCGCAGGGTACAATGAGCAGTTCTTC
>TRBD1|TRBV2|NA|TRBJ2-6
CASRMLTGGTGANVLTF
TGTGCCAGCAGGATGCTCACAGGGGGTACGGGGGCCAACGTCCTGACTTTC
>TRBD1|TRBV29-1|NA|TRBJ1-2
CSVEGQGELYGYTF
TGCAGCGTCGAAGGACAGGGGGAATTGTATGGCTACACCTTC
>NA|TRBV2|NA|TRBJ1-2
CASKSDNVAPVNYGYTF
TGTGCCAGCAAGTCAGACAATGTAGCCCCCGTTAACTATGGCTACACCTTC
>NA|TRBV19|NA|TRBJ1-2
CASMTGQLYGYTF
TGTGCCAGTATGACCGGACAGCTTTATGGCTACACCTTC
>NA|TRBV6-5|NA|TRBJ2-3
CASSPPGTDTQYF
TGTGCCAGCAGTCCCCCAGGGACAGATACGCAGTATTTT
>TRBD2|TRBV5-4|NA|TRBJ2-1
CASSLEAGGGALNEQFF
TGTGCCAGCAGCTTGGAAGCGGGCGGGGGGGCTTTAAATGAGCAGTTCTTC
>NA|TRBV9|NA|TRBJ2-2
CASSVDSSNTGELFF
TGTGCCAGCAGCGTGGACAGCTCGAACACCGGGGAGCTGTTTTTT
>NA|TRBV10-1|NA|TRBJ1-1
CASYHRGGVLSTEAFF
TGCGCCAGCTACCATAGGGGGGGAGTACTCAGCACTGAAGCTTTCTTT
>NA|TRBV19|NA|TRBJ1-5
CASSDVRRQGIGQPQHF
TGTGCCAGTAGTGACGTAAGGCGGCAGGGGATCGGACAGCCCCAGCATTTT
>NA|TRBV5-6|NA|TRBJ2-1
CASSLGGVRTANNEQFF
TGTGCCAGCAGCTTAGGCGGGGTGAGGACAGCTAACAATGAGCAGTTCTTC
>TRBD1|TRBV7-6|medium-sized|TRBJ2-7
CASSLGQGQSYEQYF
TGTGCCAGCAGCTTAGGACAGGGGCAATCCTACGAGCAGTACTTC
>NA|TRBV15|NA|TRBJ1-4
CATSRGGGSTNEKLFF
TGTGCCACCAGCAGAGGCGGCGGTTCAACTAATGAAAAACTGTTTTTT
>NA|TRBV2|few|TRBJ2-1
CASSENSYNEQFF
TGTGCCAGCAGTGAGAACTCCTACAATGAGCAGTTCTTC
>NA|TRBV9|few|TRBJ2-2
CASSVGPSPTGELFF
TGTGCCAGCAGCGTTGGCCCGAGCCCCACCGGGGAGCTGTTTTTT
>NA|TRBV6-5|few|TRBJ1-4
CASSYGRAGEKLFF
TGTGCCAGCAGTTACGGACGGGCTGGAGAAAAACTGTTTTTT
>NA|TRBV6-4|NA|TRBJ1-1
CASRMGPNTEAFF
TGTGCCAGCAGGATGGGACCTAACACTGAAGCTTTCTTT
>NA|TRBV10-1|NA|TRBJ1-2
CASSESTRRNYGYTF
TGCGCCAGCAGTGAGTCTACCCGGAGGAACTATGGCTACACCTTC
>TRBD1|TRBV5-4|medium-sized|TRBJ1-4
CASSQGGGDSNEKLFF
TGTGCCAGCAGCCAAGGTGGGGGGGACAGTAATGAAAAACTGTTTTTT
>NA|TRBV4-3|NA|TRBJ2-7
CASSQAEGDLGYEQYF
TGCGCCAGCAGCCAGGCTGAGGGGGACTTGGGCTACGAGCAGTACTTC
>NA|TRBV30|few|TRBJ1-1
CAWSVSGRRAFF
TGTGCCTGGAGTGTAAGTGGCAGACGGGCTTTCTTT
>NA|TRBV25-1|NA|TRBJ1-1
CASSQGGPAMNTEAFF
TGTGCCAGCAGTCAAGGTGGTCCGGCCATGAACACTGAAGCTTTCTTT
>NA|TRBV7-9|few|TRBJ1-5
CASSVDGPNQPQHF
TGTGCCAGCAGCGTGGACGGACCCAATCAGCCCCAGCATTTT
>TRBD1|TRBV5-6|NA|TRBJ1-3
CASSPQGLIAGNTIYF
TGTGCCAGCAGCCCACAGGGGCTGATAGCGGGAAACACCATATATTTT
>NA|TRBV18|NA|TRBJ2-2
CASSPQITGELFF
TGTGCCAGCTCACCACAGATCACCGGGGAGCTGTTTTTT
>NA|TRBV27|NA|TRBJ2-1
CASNQGRQAEQFF
TGTGCCAGCAATCAGGGGAGGCAGGCTGAGCAGTTCTTC
>TRBD2|TRBV9|few|TRBJ2-3
CASTTGTSGGSTDTQYF
TGTGCCAGCACTACCGGGACTAGCGGGGGCAGCACAGATACGCAGTATTTT
>NA|TRBV18|NA|TRBJ2-4
CASSPKNIQYF
TGTGCCAGCTCACCCAAAAACATTCAGTACTTC
>NA|TRBV7-2|few|TRBJ1-2
CASSASTGYGYTF
TGTGCCAGCAGCGCCTCAACAGGGTATGGCTACACCTTC